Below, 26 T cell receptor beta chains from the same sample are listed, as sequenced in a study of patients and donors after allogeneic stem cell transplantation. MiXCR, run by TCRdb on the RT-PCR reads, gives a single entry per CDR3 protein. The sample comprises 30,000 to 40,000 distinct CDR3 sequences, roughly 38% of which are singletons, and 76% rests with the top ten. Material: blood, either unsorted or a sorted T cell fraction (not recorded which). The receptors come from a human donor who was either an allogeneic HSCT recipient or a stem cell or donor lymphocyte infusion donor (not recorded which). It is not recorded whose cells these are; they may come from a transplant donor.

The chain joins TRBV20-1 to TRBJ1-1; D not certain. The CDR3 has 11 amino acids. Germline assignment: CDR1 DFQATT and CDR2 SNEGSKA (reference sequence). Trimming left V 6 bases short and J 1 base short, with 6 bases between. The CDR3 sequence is CSAAQNTEAFF. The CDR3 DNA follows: TGCAGTGCCGCCCAGAACACTGAAGCTTTCTTT.

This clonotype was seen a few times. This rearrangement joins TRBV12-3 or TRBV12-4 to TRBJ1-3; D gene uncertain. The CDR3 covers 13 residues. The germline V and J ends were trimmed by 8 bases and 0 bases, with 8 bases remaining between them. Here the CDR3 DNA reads TGTGCCAGCGATTTGTCCTCTGGAAACACCATATATTTT. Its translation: CASDLSSGNTIYF.

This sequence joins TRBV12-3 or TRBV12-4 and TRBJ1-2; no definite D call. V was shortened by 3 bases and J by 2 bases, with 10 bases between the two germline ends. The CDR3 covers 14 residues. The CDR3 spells CASSFRPGNYGYTF. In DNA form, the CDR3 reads TGTGCCAGCAGTTTTCGACCAGGAAACTATGGCTACACCTTC.

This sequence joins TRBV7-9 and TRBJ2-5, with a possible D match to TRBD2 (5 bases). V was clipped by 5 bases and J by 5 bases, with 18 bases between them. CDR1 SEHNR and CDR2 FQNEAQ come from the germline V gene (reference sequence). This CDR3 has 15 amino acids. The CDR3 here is CASSPRTGMPETQYF. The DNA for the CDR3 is TGTGCCAGCAGCCCAAGGACTGGGATGCCGGAGACCCAGTACTTC.

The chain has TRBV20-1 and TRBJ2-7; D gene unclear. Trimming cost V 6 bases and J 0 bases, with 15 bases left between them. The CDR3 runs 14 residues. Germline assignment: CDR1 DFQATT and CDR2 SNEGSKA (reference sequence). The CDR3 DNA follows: TGCAGTGCAAAGGCTGACACAACCTCCTACGAGCAGTACGTC. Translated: CSAKADTTSYEQYV.

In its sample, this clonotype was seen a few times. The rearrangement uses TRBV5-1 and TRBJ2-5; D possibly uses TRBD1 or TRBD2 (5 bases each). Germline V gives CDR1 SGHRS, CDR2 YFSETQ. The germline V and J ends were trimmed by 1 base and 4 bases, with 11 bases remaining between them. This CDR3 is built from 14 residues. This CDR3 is CASSLRDGRETQYF. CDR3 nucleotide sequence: TGCGCCAGCAGCTTGCGGGACGGAAGAGAGACCCAGTACTTC. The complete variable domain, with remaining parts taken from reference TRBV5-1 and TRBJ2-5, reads KAGVTQTPRYLIKTRGQQVTLSCSPISGHRSVSWYQQTPGQGLQFLFEYFSETQRNKGNFPGRFSGRQFSNSRSEMNVSTLELGDSALYLCASSLRDGRETQYFGPGTRLLVL.

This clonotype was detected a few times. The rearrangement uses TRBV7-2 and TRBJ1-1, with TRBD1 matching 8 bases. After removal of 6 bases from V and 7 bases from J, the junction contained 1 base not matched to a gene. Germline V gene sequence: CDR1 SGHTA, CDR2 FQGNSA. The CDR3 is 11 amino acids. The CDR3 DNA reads TGTGCCAGCAGGGGACAGGTTGAAGCTTTCTTT. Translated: CASRGQVEAFF.

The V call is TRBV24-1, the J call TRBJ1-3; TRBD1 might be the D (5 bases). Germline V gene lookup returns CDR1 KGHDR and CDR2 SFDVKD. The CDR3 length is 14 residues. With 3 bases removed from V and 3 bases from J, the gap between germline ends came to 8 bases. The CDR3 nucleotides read TGTGCCACCAGTGATGCACAGGTTGGAAACACCATATATTTT. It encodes CATSDAQVGNTIYF.

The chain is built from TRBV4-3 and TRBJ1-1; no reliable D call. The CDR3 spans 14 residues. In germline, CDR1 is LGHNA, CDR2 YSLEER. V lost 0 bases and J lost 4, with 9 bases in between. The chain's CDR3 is CASSQDTPATEAFF. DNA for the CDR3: TGCGCCAGCAGCCAAGACACACCGGCCACTGAAGCTTTCTTT.

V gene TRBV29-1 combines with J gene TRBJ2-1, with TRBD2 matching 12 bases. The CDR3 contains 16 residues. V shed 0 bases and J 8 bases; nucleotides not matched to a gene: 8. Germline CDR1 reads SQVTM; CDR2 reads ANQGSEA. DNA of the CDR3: TGCAGCGTTGAAGATCATGGACTAGCGGGACTCTATGAGCAGTTCTTC. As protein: CSVEDHGLAGLYEQFF.

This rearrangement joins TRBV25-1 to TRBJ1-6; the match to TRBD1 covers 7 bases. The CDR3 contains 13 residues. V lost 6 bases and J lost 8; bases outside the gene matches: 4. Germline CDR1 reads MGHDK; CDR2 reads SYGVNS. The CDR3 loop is CASSNRGDSPLHF. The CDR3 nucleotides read TGTGCCAGCAGCAACAGGGGAGATTCACCCCTCCACTTT.

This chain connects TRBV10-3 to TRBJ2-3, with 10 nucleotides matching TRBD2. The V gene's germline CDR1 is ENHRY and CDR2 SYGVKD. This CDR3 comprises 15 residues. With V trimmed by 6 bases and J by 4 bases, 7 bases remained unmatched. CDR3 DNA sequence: TGTGCCATCAGAGCTCCAGCGGGAGGGCCAGATACGCAGTATTTT. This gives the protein CAIRAPAGGPDTQYF.

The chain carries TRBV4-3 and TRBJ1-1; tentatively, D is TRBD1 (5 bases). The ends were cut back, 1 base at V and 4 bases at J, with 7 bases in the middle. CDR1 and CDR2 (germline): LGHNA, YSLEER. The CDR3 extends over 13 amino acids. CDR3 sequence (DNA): TGCGCCAGCAGCCAAGTCGACAGCACTGAAGCTTTCTTT. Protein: CASSQVDSTEAFF.

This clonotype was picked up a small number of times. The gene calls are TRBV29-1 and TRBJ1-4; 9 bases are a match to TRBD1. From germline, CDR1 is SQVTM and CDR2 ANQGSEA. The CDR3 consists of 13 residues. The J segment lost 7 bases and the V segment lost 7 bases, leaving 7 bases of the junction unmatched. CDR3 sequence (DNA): TGCAGCGCCGCAAGGACAGGGGTTGAAAAACTGTTTTTT. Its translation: CSAARTGVEKLFF.

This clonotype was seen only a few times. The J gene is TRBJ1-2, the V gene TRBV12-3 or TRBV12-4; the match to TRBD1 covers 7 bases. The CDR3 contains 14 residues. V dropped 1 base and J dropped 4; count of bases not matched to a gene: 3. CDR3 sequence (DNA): TGTGCCAGCAGTTTAGAAGGGGGCAGCTATGGCTACACCTTC. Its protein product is CASSLEGGSYGYTF.

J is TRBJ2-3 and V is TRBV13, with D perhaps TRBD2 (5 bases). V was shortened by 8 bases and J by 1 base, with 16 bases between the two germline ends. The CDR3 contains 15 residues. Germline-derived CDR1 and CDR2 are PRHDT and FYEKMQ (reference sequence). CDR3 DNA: TGTGCCAGCCGGAAGGCGGAGGTGGGCACAGATACGCAGTATTTT. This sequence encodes CASRKAEVGTDTQYF.

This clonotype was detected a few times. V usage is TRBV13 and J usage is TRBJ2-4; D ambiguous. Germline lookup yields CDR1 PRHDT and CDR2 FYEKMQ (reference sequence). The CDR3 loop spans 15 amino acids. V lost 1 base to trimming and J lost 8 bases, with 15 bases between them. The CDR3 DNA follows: TGTGCCAGCAGCTTAGACAAGGTAGGGTGGGACATTCAGTACTTC. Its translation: CASSLDKVGWDIQYF.

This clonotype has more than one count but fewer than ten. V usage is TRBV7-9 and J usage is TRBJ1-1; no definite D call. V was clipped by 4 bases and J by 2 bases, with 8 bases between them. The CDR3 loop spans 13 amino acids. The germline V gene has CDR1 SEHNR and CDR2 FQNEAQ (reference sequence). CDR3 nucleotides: TGTGCCAGCAGCTCCTCAGGTAACACTGAAGCTTTCTTT. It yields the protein CASSSSGNTEAFF.

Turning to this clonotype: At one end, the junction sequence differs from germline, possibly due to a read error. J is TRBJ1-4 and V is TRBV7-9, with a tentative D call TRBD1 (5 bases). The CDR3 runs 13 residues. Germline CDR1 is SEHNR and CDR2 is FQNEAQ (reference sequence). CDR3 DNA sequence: TGTGCCAGCAGCCCGGGCTGGACACCCGAAGGAGTTTTT. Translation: CASSPGWTPEGVF.

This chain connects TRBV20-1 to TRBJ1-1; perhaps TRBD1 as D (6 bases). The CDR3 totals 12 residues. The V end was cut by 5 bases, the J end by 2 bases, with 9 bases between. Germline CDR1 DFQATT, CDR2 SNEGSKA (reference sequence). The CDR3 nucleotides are TGCAGTGCTGTCAGGGGTAACACTGAAGCTTTCTTT. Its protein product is CSAVRGNTEAFF.

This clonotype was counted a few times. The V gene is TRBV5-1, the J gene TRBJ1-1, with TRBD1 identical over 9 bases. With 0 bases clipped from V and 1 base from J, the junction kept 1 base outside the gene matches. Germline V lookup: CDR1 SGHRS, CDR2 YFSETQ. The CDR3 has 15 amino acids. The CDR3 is CASSLVQGANTEAFF. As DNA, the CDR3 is TGCGCCAGCAGCTTGGTACAGGGGGCGAACACTGAAGCTTTCTTT.

The chain's CDR3 is CASSPRPRGMYEQYV. CDR3 in DNA: TGTGCCAGCAGCCCTCGCCCCAGGGGAATGTACGAGCAGTACGTC. The J gene is TRBJ2-7, the V gene TRBV5-5; a weak D match, TRBD1 (6 bases). V lost 4 bases and J lost 4, with 18 bases in between. The CDR3 consists of 15 residues. From germline, CDR1 is SGHKS and CDR2 YYEKEE (reference sequence).

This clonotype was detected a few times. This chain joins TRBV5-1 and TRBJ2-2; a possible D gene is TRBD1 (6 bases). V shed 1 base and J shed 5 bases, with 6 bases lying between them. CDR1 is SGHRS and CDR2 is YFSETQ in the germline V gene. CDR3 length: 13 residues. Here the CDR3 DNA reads TGCGCCAGCAGCTTGCAGGGGACCGGGGAGCTGTTTTTT. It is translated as CASSLQGTGELFF.

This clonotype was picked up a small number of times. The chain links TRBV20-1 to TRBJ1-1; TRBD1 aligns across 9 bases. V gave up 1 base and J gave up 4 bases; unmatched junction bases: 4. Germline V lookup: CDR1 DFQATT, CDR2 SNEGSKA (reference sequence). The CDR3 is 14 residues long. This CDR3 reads CSARVRDRATEAFF. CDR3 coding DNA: TGCAGTGCTAGAGTGAGGGACAGGGCCACTGAAGCTTTCTTT.

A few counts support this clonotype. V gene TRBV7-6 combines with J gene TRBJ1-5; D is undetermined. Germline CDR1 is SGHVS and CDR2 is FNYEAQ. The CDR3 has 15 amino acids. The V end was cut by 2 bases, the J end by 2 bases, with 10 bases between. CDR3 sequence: CASSLLGGGNQPQHF. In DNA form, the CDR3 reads TGTGCCAGCAGCTTATTAGGCGGTGGCAATCAGCCCCAGCATTTT.

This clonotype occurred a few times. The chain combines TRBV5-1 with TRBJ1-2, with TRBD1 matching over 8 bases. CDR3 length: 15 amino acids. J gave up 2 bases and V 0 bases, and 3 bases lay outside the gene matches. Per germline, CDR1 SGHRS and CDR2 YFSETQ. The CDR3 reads CASSLVTGENYGYTF. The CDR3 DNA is TGCGCCAGCAGCTTGGTGACAGGGGAGAACTATGGCTACACCTTC.